The 24 T cell receptor beta chains listed next were all sequenced from one sample in a study of T cell repertoires in cytomegalovirus infection. Using its own MiXCR run on the reads, TCRdb lists one record per CDR3 protein. Of 150,000 to 200,000 distinct CDR3 sequences listed, approximately 19% are singletons. The sequenced sample consisted of PBMCs. The receptors were sampled from a human donor in good health (CMV status not recorded). Some clones in this sample may be carry-over from other donors' samples.

This clonotype was seen repeatedly, ten times or more. The CDR3 DNA is TGTGCCAGCAGCTTAGTGGGACAGGGGTCTATGTGGACCCAGTACTTC. Protein product: CASSLVGQGSMWTQYF. This chain uses TRBV7-8 with TRBJ2-5; 10 bases line up with TRBD1. The CDR3 is 16 residues long. Germline CDR1 SGHVS, CDR2 FQNEAQ. Trimming at V came to 1 base and at J to 7 bases, leaving 9 bases not matched to a gene.

This clonotype showed up just a few times. Written as DNA, the CDR3 is TGTGCCAGTAGTAGACAGGGTGAGGGCTACACCTTC. Its protein is CASSRQGEGYTF. The V gene is TRBV19, the J gene TRBJ1-2; 7 bases are shared with TRBD1. CDR1 is LNHDA and CDR2 is SQIVND in the germline V gene (reference sequence). Losses at the gene ends were 4 bases for V and 8 bases for J; bases not matched to a gene: 4. The CDR3 length is 12 residues. Using reference TRBV19 and TRBJ1-2 for the parts outside the CDR3, the full variable domain is DGGITQSPKYLFRKEGQNVTLSCEQNLNHDAMYWYRQDPGQGLRLIYYSQIVNDFQKGDIAEGYSVSREKKESFPLTVTSAQKNPTAFYLCASSRQGEGYTFGSGTRLTVV.

J is TRBJ2-1 and V is TRBV27, with D unclear. Trimming removed 6 bases from V and 14 bases from J, with 17 bases in between. CDR1 is MNHEY and CDR2 is SMNVEV in the germline V gene (reference sequence). The CDR3 spans 12 residues. The CDR3 protein is CASSPGPAFEFF. The DNA for the CDR3 is TGTGCCAGCAGCCCGGGTCCAGCCTTCGAGTTCTTC.

This chain joins TRBV6-5 and TRBJ2-7; no definite D call. CDR3 length equals 13 residues. CDR1 and CDR2 (germline): MNHEY, SVGAGI. The ends were cut back, 4 bases at V and 3 bases at J, with 10 bases in the middle. The CDR3 region is CASSFQQSYEQYF. The CDR3 region has the DNA TGTGCCAGCAGTTTTCAGCAAAGCTACGAGCAGTACTTC.

J is TRBJ2-3 and V is TRBV11-3; the D gene is possibly TRBD2 (6 bases). V shed 5 bases and J shed 0 bases, with 18 bases lying between them. Germline values: CDR1 SGHNT, CDR2 YENEEA. This CDR3 is 17 amino acids long. The CDR3 DNA reads as TGTGCCAGCAGCCTACCGGGACTCCCACTTAGCACAGATACGCAGTATTTT. The encoded protein is CASSLPGLPLSTDTQYF. The variable domain in full, with the rest retrieved from reference TRBV11-3 and TRBJ2-3, is EAGVVQSPRYKIIEKKQPVAFWCNPISGHNTLYWYLQNLGQGPELLIRYENEEAVDDSQLPKDRFSAERLKGVDSTLKIQPAELGDSAVYLCASSLPGLPLSTDTQYFGPGTRLTVL.

This clonotype was detected ten times or more. This chain joins TRBV20-1 and TRBJ2-1; the D gene is possibly TRBD2 (6 bases). CDR1 is DFQATT and CDR2 is SNEGSKA in the germline V gene (reference sequence). V gave up 0 bases and J gave up 5 bases, with 14 bases separating them. CDR3 length: 15 amino acids. This CDR3 is CSAREPGADHNEQFF. The CDR3 DNA reads as TGCAGTGCTAGAGAGCCGGGAGCGGATCACAATGAGCAGTTCTTC.

This clonotype was seen a handful of times. The gene calls are TRBV10-3 and TRBJ1-1, with D possibly matching TRBD1 (5 bases). The germline V and J ends were trimmed by 4 bases and 5 bases, with 14 bases remaining between them. Germline assignment: CDR1 ENHRY and CDR2 SYGVKD. CDR3 size: 14 residues. CDR3 amino acids: CAISARGRGTEAFF. The CDR3 nucleotides are TGTGCCATCAGTGCCCGGGGGAGAGGGACTGAAGCTTTCTTT.

The chain links TRBV20-1 to TRBJ1-3, with D perhaps matching TRBD1 (5 bases). The germline V gene encodes CDR1 DFQATT and CDR2 SNEGSKA (reference sequence). This CDR3 contains 15 residues. V lost 6 bases and J 0 bases, leaving 15 bases between the germline ends. CDR3 sequence: CSASSGWSSGNTIYF. CDR3 DNA: TGCAGTGCGTCATCAGGGTGGTCCTCTGGAAACACCATATATTTT.

In this sample, this clonotype turned up a few times. The CDR3 DNA is TGCAGTGCTACAAGGGGCAATCAGCCCCAGCATTTT. It codes for CSATRGNQPQHF. This rearrangement joins TRBV20-1 to TRBJ1-5; D unclear. Trimming pared 4 bases from V and 2 bases from J, leaving 6 bases between. The CDR3 sequence is 12 residues long. Germline-derived CDR1 and CDR2 are DFQATT and SNEGSKA (reference sequence).

The V call is TRBV2, the J call TRBJ1-1; maybe TRBD1 (5 bases). Germline-derived CDR1 and CDR2 are SNHLY and FYNNEI. Trimming took 9 bases from V and 1 from J, leaving 21 bases between them. The CDR3 extends over 16 amino acids. Here the CDR3 reads CARALGQGLANTEAFF. CDR3 sequence (DNA): TGTGCCAGGGCCCTTGGGCAGGGACTGGCGAACACTGAAGCTTTCTTT.

This clonotype has a count of ten or more. The chain recombines TRBV7-2 with TRBJ2-7; possible D gene TRBD1, 5 bases. Germline assignment: CDR1 SGHTA and CDR2 FQGNSA. The CDR3 is made up of 15 amino acids. V was shortened by 1 base and J by 2 bases, with 12 bases between the two germline ends. In DNA form, the CDR3 reads TGTGCCAGCAGCTTAGGGGCGACAGAGACCTACGAGCAGTACTTC. Its protein product is CASSLGATETYEQYF.

V and J are TRBV7-2 and TRBJ1-6; unclear D gene. Germline assignment: CDR1 SGHTA and CDR2 FQGNSA. V dropped 4 bases and J dropped 6 bases, with 10 bases sitting between them. The CDR3 extends over 14 amino acids. This chain's CDR3 is CASSSDQINSPLHF. In DNA, the CDR3 is TGTGCCAGCAGCTCGGACCAGATTAATTCACCCCTCCACTTT. The variable domain in full, completed from reference TRBV7-2 and TRBJ1-6, reads GAGVSQSPSNKVTEKGKDVELRCDPISGHTALYWYRQSLGQGLEFLIYFQGNSAPDKSGLPSDRFSAERTGGSVSTLTIQRTQQEDSAVYLCASSSDQINSPLHFGNGTRLTVT.

The V gene is TRBV6-8, the J gene TRBJ1-4, with D unresolved. Germline V gene sequence: CDR1 MNHGY, CDR2 SAAAGT. The germline V and J ends were trimmed by 1 base and 0 bases, with 3 bases remaining between them. This CDR3 has 14 residues. CDR3 in amino acids: CASSYYATNEKLFF. The DNA for the CDR3 is TGTGCCAGCAGTTACTACGCAACTAATGAAAAACTGTTTTTT.

This clonotype was detected a few times. The rearrangement links TRBV6-1 to TRBJ2-1; D is perhaps TRBD1 or TRBD2 (6 bases each). The CDR3 runs to 12 residues. Germline V gene lookup returns CDR1 MNHNS and CDR2 SASEGT. V gave up 4 bases and J gave up 15 bases, with 16 bases separating them. Written as DNA, the CDR3 is TGTGCCAGCAGTGTCTCGGGGGCCCCGCCGTTCTTC. Its translation is CASSVSGAPPFF.

The chain carries TRBV6-5 and TRBJ1-5, with D unclear. CDR1 is MNHEY and CDR2 is SVGAGI in the germline V gene. CDR3 size: 13 residues. The V gene lost 5 bases and the J gene lost 7 bases, with 12 bases spanning the gap. This CDR3 reads CASSPTDRQPQHF. The CDR3 coding sequence is TGTGCCAGCAGTCCAACCGATAGGCAGCCCCAGCATTTT.

The chain uses TRBV7-2 and TRBJ2-1, with D unclear. From germline, CDR1 is SGHTA and CDR2 FQGNSA. V lost 2 bases and J 5 bases, leaving 7 bases between the germline ends. The CDR3 is 13 amino acids. In DNA, the CDR3 is TGTGCCAGCAGCTTATCGCCGAACAATGAGCAGTTCTTC. Residues: CASSLSPNNEQFF.

J is TRBJ1-3 and V is TRBV2; 10 bases are a match to TRBD1. CDR1 and CDR2 (germline): SNHLY, FYNNEI. The V and J ends lost 6 bases and 1 base, in that order; junction bases with no gene match: 6. The CDR3 spans 16 residues. The CDR3 sequence: CASSQDRGVSGNTIYF. DNA for the CDR3: TGTGCCAGCAGCCAGGACAGGGGGGTTTCTGGAAACACCATATATTTT. Variable domain in full (rest from reference TRBV2 and TRBJ1-3): EPEVTQTPSHQVTQMGQEVILRCVPISNHLYFYWYRQILGQKVEFLVSFYNNEISEKSEIFDDQFSVERPDGSNFTLKIRSTKLEDSAMYFCASSQDRGVSGNTIYFGEGSWLTVV.

This clonotype was found many times. The chain employs TRBV7-2 and TRBJ2-3; D is uncertain. Germline V gene sequence: CDR1 SGHTA, CDR2 FQGNSA. This CDR3 contains 15 residues. V lost 5 bases, J lost 4 bases, and 16 bases lay in between. The CDR3 coding sequence is TGTGCCAGCAGCCCTGGGTTCCTTACGGCAGATACGCAGTATTTT. Translation gives CASSPGFLTADTQYF.

The gene calls are TRBV29-1 and TRBJ2-5; no clear D gene. This CDR3 spans 12 amino acids. The germline CDR1 and CDR2 sequences are SQVTM and ANQGSEA. Trimming removed 4 bases at V and 1 base at J, with 7 bases between. CDR3 in amino acids: CSVVRAQETQYF. CDR3 nucleotides: TGCAGCGTTGTAAGGGCCCAAGAGACCCAGTACTTC.

Only a few counts were recorded for this clonotype. Its ends do not fully match the called genes, so a read error is possible. J is TRBJ2-1 and V is TRBV7-3; D gene uncertain. The CDR3 has 11 residues. The germline CDR1 and CDR2 sequences are SGHTA and FQGTGA. The CDR3 region is CAPISHNEQFF. In nucleotides, the CDR3 is TGTGCCCCCATCTCCCACAATGAGCAGTTCTTC.

In its sample, this clonotype was seen many times. The V call is TRBV7-2, the J call TRBJ1-4; 7 bases are a match to TRBD1. The germline CDR1 and CDR2 sequences are SGHTA and FQGNSA. The V segment lost 0 bases and the J segment 14 bases; nucleotides outside the gene matches: 12. This CDR3 has 15 amino acids. CDR3 in amino acids: CASSLARLQGTGLFF. CDR3 in DNA: TGTGCCAGCAGCTTAGCTCGGTTACAGGGGACGGGCCTGTTTTTT.

The CDR3 nucleotides read TGTGCCAGCAGCTCCCACCCGGGACTAGCGGACAATGAGCAGTTCTTC. It is translated as CASSSHPGLADNEQFF. V is TRBV5-5 and J is TRBJ2-1, with 11 bases identical to TRBD2. Germline trimming cut 3 bases from V and 5 bases from J; bases unmatched to any gene: 7. This CDR3 region has 16 residues. The germline gives CDR1 SGHKS, CDR2 YYEKEE (reference sequence).

The chain employs TRBV29-1 and TRBJ1-1; D is ambiguous. CDR1 is SQVTM and CDR2 is ANQGSEA in the germline V gene. CDR3 length: 13 amino acids. Trimming cost V 3 bases and J 1 base, with 9 bases left between them. The CDR3 nucleotides are TGCAGCGTTGATACGGCGGGGAACACTGAAGCTTTCTTT. Translating it yields CSVDTAGNTEAFF. Using reference TRBV29-1 and TRBJ1-1 for the parts outside the CDR3, the full variable domain is SAVISQKPSRDICQRGTSLTIQCQVDSQVTMMFWYRQQPGQSLTLIATANQGSEATYESGFVIDKFPISRPNLTFSTLTVSNMSPEDSSIYLCSVDTAGNTEAFFGQGTRLTVV.

Worth noting for this clonotype: At one end, the junction sequence differs from germline, possibly due to a read error. J is TRBJ2-2 and V is TRBV28; D unresolved. The CDR3 is 16 residues long. Per germline, CDR1 MDHEN and CDR2 SYDVKM. CDR3 protein: CARSLYGSRNTGELFF. The CDR3 DNA reads TGTGCCCGCAGTTTATACGGCAGCAGAAACACCGGGGAGCTGTTTTTT.